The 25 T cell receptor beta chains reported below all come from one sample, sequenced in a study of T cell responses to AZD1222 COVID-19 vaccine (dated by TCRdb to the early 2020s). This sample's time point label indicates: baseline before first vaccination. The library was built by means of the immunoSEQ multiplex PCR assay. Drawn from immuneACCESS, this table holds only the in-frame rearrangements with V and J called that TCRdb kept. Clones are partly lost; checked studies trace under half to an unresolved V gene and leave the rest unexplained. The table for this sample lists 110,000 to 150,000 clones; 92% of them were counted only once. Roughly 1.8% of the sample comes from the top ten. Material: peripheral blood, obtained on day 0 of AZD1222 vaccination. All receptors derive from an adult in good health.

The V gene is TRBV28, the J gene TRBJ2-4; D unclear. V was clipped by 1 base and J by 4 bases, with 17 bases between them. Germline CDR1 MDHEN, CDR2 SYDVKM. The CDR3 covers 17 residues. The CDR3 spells CASSLSGLHTRKNIQYF. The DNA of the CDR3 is TGTGCCAGCAGTTTATCAGGCCTCCATACTCGTAAAAACATTCAGTACTTC.

DNA of the CDR3: TGCAGTGCTAGTCTACAGGGAGACTACGAGCAGTACTTC. This encodes CSASLQGDYEQYF. The chain recombines TRBV20-1 with TRBJ2-7; possibly TRBD1 for D (6 bases). Trimming stripped 3 bases from V and 3 bases from J, with 12 bases between. This CDR3 has 13 amino acids. Germline V gene data show CDR1 as DFQATT and CDR2 as SNEGSKA (reference sequence).

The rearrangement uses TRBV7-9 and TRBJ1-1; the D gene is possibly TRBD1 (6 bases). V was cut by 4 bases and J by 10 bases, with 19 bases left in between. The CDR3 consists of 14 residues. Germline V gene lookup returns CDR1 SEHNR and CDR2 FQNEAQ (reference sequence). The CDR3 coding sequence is TGTGCCAGCAGCTCCACAAGACGACAGGATCGAGCTTTCTTT. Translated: CASSSTRRQDRAFF.

The CDR3 DNA is TGTGCCAGTAGTATGTCGCGGGAGCTTAGCACAGATACGCAGTATTTT. Translated, it gives CASSMSRELSTDTQYF. The chain has TRBV19 and TRBJ2-3, with 7 positions matching TRBD2. The CDR3 extends over 16 amino acids. After removal of 3 bases from V and 0 bases from J, the junction contained 6 bases not matched to a gene. Germline CDR1 and CDR2: LNHDA and SQIVND (reference sequence).

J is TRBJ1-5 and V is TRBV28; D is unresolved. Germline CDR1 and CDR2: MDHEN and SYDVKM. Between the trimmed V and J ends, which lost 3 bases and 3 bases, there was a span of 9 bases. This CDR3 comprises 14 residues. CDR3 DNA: TGTGCCAGCAGTTTTAGGCAGTTCAATCAGCCCCAGCATTTT. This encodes CASSFRQFNQPQHF.

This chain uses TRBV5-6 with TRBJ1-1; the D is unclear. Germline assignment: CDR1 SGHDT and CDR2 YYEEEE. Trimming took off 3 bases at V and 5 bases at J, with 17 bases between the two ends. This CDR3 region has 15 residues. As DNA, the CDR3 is TGTGCCAGCAGCTCCCGAAAGCATCCTCGGACTGAAGCTTTCTTT. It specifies CASSSRKHPRTEAFF.

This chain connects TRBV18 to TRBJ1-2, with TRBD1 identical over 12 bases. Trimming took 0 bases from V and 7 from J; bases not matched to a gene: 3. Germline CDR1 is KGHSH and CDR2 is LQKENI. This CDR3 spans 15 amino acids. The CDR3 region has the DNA TGTGCCAGCTCACCACCGGGACAGGGGGCAGGTGGCTACACCTTC. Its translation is CASSPPGQGAGGYTF.

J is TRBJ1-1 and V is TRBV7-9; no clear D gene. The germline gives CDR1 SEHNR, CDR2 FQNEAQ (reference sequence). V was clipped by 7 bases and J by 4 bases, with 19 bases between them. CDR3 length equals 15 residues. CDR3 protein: CASTRSRVGSTEAFF. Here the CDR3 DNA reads TGTGCCAGCACCCGATCTCGTGTGGGTAGCACTGAAGCTTTCTTT.

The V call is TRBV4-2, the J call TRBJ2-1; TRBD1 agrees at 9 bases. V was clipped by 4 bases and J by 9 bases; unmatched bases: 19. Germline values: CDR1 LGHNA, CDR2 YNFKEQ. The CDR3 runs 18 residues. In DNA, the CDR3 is TGTGCCAGCAGCCCCCGGGGGAGATTGGACAGGGGAGTTGGTGAGCAGTTCTTC. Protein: CASSPRGRLDRGVGEQFF.

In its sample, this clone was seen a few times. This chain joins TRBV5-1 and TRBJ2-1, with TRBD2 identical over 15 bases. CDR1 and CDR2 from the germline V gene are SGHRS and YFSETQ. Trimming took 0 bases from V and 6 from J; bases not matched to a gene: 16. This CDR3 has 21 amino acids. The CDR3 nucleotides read TGCGCCAGCAGCTTGGATGTTTCGGGAGGACTAGCGGGAGGGCCTATCAATGAGCAGTTCTTC. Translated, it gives CASSLDVSGGLAGGPINEQFF.

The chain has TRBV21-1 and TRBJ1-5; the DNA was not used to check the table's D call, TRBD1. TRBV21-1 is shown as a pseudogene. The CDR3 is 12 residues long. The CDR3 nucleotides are TGTGCCAGCAAGGGGGACCGTGGGCCCCAGCATTTT. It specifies CASKGDRGPQHF.

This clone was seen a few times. CDR3 DNA sequence: TGCGCCAGCAGCCAAGATCGGGCAGGGAAAAGGAGAGGGACTGAAGCTTTCTTT. Translated, it gives CASSQDRAGKRRGTEAFF. The chain links TRBV4-1 to TRBJ1-1; D possibly corresponds to TRBD1 (5 bases). Germline assignment: CDR1 MGHRA and CDR2 YSYEKL. This CDR3 is 18 amino acids long. V dropped 0 bases and J dropped 5 bases, with 22 bases sitting between them.

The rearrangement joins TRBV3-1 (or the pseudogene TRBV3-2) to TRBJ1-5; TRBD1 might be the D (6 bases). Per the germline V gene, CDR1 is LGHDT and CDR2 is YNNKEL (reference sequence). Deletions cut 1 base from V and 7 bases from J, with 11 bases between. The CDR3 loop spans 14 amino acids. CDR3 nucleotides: TGTGCCAGCAGCCAAGCAGGGGTCGAACAGCCCCAGCATTTT. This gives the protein CASSQAGVEQPQHF.

DNA for the CDR3: TGTGCCAGCAGTGAAAAGGGACTAGCTAAAGATGAGCAGTTCTTC. It is translated as CASSEKGLAKDEQFF. The chain is built from TRBV2 and TRBJ2-1; the match to TRBD2 covers 9 bases. V shed 2 bases, J shed 8 bases, and the junction held 7 bases outside the gene matches. Germline V gene sequence: CDR1 SNHLY, CDR2 FYNNEI. There are 15 residues in the CDR3.

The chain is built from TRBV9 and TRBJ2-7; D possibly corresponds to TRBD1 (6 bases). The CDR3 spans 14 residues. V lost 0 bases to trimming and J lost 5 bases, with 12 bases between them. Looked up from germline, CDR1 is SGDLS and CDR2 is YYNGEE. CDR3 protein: CASSVGQGIHEQYF. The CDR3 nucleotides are TGTGCCAGCAGCGTAGGGCAGGGGATCCACGAGCAGTACTTC. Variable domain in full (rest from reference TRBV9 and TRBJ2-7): DSGVTQTPKHLITATGQRVTLRCSPRSGDLSVYWYQQSLDQGLQFLIQYYNGEERAKGNILERFSAQQFPDLHSELNLSSLELGDSALYFCASSVGQGIHEQYFGPGTRLTVT.

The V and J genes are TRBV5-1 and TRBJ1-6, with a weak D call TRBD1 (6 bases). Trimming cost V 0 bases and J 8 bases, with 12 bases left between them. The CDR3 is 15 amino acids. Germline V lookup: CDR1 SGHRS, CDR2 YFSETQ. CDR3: CASSLGQDIYSPLHF. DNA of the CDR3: TGCGCCAGCAGCTTGGGACAGGACATTTATTCACCCCTCCACTTT.

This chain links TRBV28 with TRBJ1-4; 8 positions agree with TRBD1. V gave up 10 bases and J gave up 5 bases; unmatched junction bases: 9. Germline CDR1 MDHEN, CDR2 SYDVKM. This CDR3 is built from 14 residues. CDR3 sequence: CATFRRQGNEKLFF. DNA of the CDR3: TGTGCCACGTTTAGGAGACAGGGGAATGAAAAACTGTTTTTT.

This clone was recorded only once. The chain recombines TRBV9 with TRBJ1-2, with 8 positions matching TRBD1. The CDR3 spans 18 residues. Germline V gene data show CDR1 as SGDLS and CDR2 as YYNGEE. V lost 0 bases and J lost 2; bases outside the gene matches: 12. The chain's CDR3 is CASSVDFRPGGLNYGYTF. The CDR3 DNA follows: TGTGCCAGCAGCGTAGATTTTAGGCCAGGGGGCCTAAACTATGGCTACACCTTC.

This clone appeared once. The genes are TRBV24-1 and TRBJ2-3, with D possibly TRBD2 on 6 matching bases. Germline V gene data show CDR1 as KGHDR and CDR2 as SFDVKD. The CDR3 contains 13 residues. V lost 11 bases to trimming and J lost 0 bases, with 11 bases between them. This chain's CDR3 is CAISSVSTDTQYF. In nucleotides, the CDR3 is TGTGCCATTTCTAGCGTTAGCACAGATACGCAGTATTTT.

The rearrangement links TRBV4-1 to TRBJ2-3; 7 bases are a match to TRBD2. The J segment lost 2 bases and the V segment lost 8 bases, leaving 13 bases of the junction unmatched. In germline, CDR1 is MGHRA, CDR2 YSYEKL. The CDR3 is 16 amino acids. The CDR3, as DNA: TGCGCCAGCCGCCCAGTGGGACTACAAAACACAGATACGCAGTATTTT. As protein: CASRPVGLQNTDTQYF.

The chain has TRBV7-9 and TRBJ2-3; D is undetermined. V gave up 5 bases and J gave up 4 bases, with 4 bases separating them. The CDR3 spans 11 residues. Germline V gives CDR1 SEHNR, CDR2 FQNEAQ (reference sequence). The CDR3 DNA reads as TGTGCCAGCAGCCTCGCAGATACGCAGTATTTT. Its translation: CASSLADTQYF.

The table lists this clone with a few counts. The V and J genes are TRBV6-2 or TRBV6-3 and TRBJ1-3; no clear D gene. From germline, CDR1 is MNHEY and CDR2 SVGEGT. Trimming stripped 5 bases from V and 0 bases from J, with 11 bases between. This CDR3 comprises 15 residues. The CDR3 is CASSPTESSGNTIYF. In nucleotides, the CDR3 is TGTGCCAGCAGTCCAACAGAGAGCTCTGGAAACACCATATATTTT.

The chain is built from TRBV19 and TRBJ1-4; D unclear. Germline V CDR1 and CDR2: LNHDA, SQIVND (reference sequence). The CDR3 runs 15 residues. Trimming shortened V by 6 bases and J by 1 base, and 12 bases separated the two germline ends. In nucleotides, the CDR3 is TGTGCCAGTAGGTCCGCGGGAGTAACTAATGAAAAACTGTTTTTT. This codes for CASRSAGVTNEKLFF.

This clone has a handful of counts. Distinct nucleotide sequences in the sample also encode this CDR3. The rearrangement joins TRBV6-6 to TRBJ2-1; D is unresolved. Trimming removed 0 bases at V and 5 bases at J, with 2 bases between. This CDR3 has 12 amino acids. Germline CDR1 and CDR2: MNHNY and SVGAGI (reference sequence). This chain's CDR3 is CASSYSHNEQFF. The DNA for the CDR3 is TGTGCCAGCAGTTACTCTCACAATGAGCAGTTCTTC.

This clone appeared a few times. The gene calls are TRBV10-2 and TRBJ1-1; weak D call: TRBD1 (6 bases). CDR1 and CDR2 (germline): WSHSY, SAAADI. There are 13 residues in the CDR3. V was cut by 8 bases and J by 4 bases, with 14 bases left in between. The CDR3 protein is CASRKTGFTEAFF. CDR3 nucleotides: TGCGCCAGCCGTAAGACAGGCTTCACTGAAGCTTTCTTT.